The clone carrying this T cell receptor (beta chain) was detected once. These data originate in a study of shared clonotypes between healthy human individuals. Researchers ran the assay at a deep level. Clones were read by immunoSEQ multiplex PCR, and TCRdb kept only the in-frame ones, dropping some. The sample comprises 1.4 million to 1.5 million clones, roughly 97% of which are singletons, and roughly 1.2% rests with the top ten. Every one of the donors was a Caucasian adult that lived in Nashville, Tennessee. Unmatched junction bases numbered 9, after V lost 7 bases and J lost 4 bases. This CDR3 comprises 15 residues. Looked up from germline, CDR1 is SGHTS and CDR2 is YDEGEE.

The chain uses TRBV5-8 and TRBJ1-5, with 9 bases aligning to TRBD1. The sequenced sample consisted of naive CD4+ T cells sorted from blood. The subset is: CD45RA+ positively selected. The sequence was obtained from a man aged 30 to 39 in good health. CDR3 sequence: CASCPGTGPNQPQHF. In DNA, the CDR3 is TGTGCCAGCTGTCCCGGGACAGGGCCTAATCAGCCCCAGCATTTT.